The clone carrying this T cell receptor beta chain was counted many times. Its antigen is undetermined. TCRdb passed the reads through MiXCR, listing each CDR3 protein once. Of 150,000 to 200,000 distinct CDR3 sequences listed, around 20% are singletons. V was clipped by 0 bases and J by 7 bases, with 12 bases between them. CDR1 is SGHVS, CDR2 FNYEAQ, per germline. CDR3 length equals 15 residues. The sample belongs to a study of T cell repertoires in cytomegalovirus infection. Study-wide results and caveats: Cumulative public TCR beta family frequency identified CMV carriers with the relevant HLA. CMV-specific TCR beta clonotypes restricted by HLA-C were the ones dominating the ex vivo response.

Source material: PBMCs. This TCR was recovered from a human donor in good health (CMV status not recorded). Some clones in this sample may be carry-over from other donors' samples. The chain recombines TRBV7-6 with TRBJ2-2; D might be TRBD1 (7 bases). CDR3 residues: CASSLARGRIGELFF. In nucleotides, the CDR3 is TGTGCCAGCAGCTTAGCCAGGGGGAGGATCGGGGAGCTGTTTTTT.